This T cell receptor beta chain is drawn from a study of Graves' ophthalmopathy and Graves' hyperthyroidism. There are 15 residues in the CDR3. With 1 base clipped from V and 8 bases from J, the junction kept 9 bases outside the gene matches. Germline values: CDR1 SGHTA, CDR2 FQGNSA. RNA transcripts served as template for amplifying TCR beta CDR3 sequences. The first-round RT-PCR employed HTBI primers together with the Qiagen OneStep RT-PCR kit. A multiplex PCR was then performed as the second round. TCRdb ran MiXCR on the multiplex PCR reads and lists one entry per CDR3 protein. The sample has over a million distinct CDR3 sequences; about 40% are singletons.

The clonotype originates from an adult man with Graves' hyperthyroidism. What was sequenced was peripheral blood or thyroid tissue (not recorded which). The V call is TRBV7-2, the J call TRBJ2-7; 9 bases match TRBD1. CDR3 coding DNA: TGTGCCAGCAGCTTAGGACAGGGGGGTCAGCCCCAGCAGTACTTC. Its translation is CASSLGQGGQPQQYF. Combining the CDR3 with reference TRBV7-2 and TRBJ2-7 gives the whole variable domain GAGVSQSPSNKVTEKGKDVELRCDPISGHTALYWYRQSLGQGLEFLIYFQGNSAPDKSGLPSDRFSAERTGGSVSTLTIQRTQQEDSAVYLCASSLGQGGQPQQYFGPGTRLTVT.